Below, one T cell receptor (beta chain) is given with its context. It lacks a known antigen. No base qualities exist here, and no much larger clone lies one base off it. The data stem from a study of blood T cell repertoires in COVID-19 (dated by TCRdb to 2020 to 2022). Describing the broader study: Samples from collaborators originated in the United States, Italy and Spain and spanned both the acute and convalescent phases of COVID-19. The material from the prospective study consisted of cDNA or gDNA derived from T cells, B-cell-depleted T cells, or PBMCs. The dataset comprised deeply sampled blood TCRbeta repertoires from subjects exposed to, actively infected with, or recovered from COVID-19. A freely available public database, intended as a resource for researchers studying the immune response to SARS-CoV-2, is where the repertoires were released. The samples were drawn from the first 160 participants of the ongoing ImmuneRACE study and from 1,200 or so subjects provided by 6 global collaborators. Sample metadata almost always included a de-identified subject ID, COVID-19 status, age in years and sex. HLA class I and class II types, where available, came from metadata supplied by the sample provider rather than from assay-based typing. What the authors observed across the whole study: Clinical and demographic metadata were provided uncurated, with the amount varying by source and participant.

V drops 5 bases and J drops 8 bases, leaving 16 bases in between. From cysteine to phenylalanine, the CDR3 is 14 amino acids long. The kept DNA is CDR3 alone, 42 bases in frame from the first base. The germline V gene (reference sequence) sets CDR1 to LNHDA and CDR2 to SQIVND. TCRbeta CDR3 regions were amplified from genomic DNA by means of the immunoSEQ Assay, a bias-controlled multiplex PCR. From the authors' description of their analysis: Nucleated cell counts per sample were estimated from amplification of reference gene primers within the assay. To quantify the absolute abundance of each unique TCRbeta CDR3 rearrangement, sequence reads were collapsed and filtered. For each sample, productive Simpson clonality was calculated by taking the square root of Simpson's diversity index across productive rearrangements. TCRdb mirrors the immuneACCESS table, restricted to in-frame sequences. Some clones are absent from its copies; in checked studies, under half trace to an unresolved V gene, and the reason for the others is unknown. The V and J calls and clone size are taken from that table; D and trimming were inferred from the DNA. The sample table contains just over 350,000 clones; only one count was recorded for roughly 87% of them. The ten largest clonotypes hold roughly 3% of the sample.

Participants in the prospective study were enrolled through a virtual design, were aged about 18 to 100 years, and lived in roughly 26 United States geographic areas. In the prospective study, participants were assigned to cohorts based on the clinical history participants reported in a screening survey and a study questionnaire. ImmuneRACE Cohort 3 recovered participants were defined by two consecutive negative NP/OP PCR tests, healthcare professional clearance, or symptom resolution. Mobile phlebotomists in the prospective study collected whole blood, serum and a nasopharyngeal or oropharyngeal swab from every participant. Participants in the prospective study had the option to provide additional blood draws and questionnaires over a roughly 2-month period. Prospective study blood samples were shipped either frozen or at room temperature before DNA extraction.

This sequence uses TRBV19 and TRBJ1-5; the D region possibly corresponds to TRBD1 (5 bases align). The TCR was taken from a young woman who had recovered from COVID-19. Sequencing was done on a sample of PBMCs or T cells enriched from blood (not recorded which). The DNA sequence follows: TGTGCCAGTAGTTCTCTTGGGGGGTCGGAGCCCCAGCATTTT. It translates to CASSSLGGSEPQHF.